These T cell receptor beta chains were read from a single sample in a study of blood T cells in healthy people across ages. Each CDR3 protein is one row after TCRdb ran MiXCR on the 5' RACE reads. The top ten clones hold roughly a sixth of a sample with hundreds of thousands of distinct CDR3 sequences, roughly 26% of them seen once. Sequenced material: blood. The receptors originated from an elderly woman in good health. Each CDR3 is given with its conserved first and last residue. A D gene is named only where the DNA matches it firmly. The size of a clone is reported for some rows only, either as once, few or many, or as a class for expanded clones.

J gene: TRBJ2-3
V gene: TRBV27
D gene: -
clone size: many
CDR3 DNA: TGTGCCAGCAGTCCCTCAAGACTAGCAGATACGCAGTATTTT
CDR3 protein: CASSPSRLADTQYF

J gene: TRBJ2-5
V gene: TRBV20-1
D gene: TRBD2
clone size: many
CDR3 DNA: TGCAGTGCCCCGACTAGCGGGGGGGCCGCCTCGATGACCCAGTACTTC
CDR3 protein: CSAPTSGGAASMTQYF

J gene: TRBJ2-1
V gene: TRBV2
D gene: -
clone size: many
CDR3 DNA: TGTGCCAGCAACTCAGGGTTCACTGGGGAGCAGTTCTTC
CDR3 protein: CASNSGFTGEQFF

J gene: TRBJ2-3
V gene: TRBV20-1
D gene: -
clone size: many
CDR3 DNA: TGCAGTGCTAACCCCCTGACCCCTAGCACAGATACGCAGTATTTT
CDR3 protein: CSANPLTPSTDTQYF

J gene: TRBJ1-5
V gene: TRBV6-2/TRBV6-3
D gene: -
clone size: few
CDR3 DNA: TGTGCCAGCACCTTAAGTGAGGGGTCCGGTCAGCCCCAGCATTTT
CDR3 protein: CASTLSEGSGQPQHF

J gene: TRBJ1-1
V gene: TRBV20-1
D gene: -
clone size: -
CDR3 DNA: TGCAGTGCGATTACAGGGAGAACTGAAGCTTTCTTT
CDR3 protein: CSAITGRTEAFF

J gene: TRBJ1-4
V gene: TRBV27
D gene: -
clone size: -
CDR3 DNA: TGTGCCAGCAGCCCCCGGAGAGATGAAAAACTGTTTTTT
CDR3 protein: CASSPRRDEKLFF

J gene: TRBJ2-7
V gene: TRBV4-1
D gene: TRBD1
clone size: -
CDR3 DNA: TGCGCCAGCAGCCAGGGACAGCAAATCTCCTACGAGCAGTACTTC
CDR3 protein: CASSQGQQISYEQYF

J gene: TRBJ1-2
V gene: TRBV6-2/TRBV6-3
D gene: -
clone size: many
CDR3 DNA: TGTGCCAGCAGTTACCGGAGCTATGGCTACACCTTC
CDR3 protein: CASSYRSYGYTF

J gene: TRBJ1-6
V gene: TRBV12-3/TRBV12-4
D gene: -
clone size: few
CDR3 DNA: TGTGCCAGCAGTTTAGGGTTGAGGGGACACAATAATTCACCCCTCCACTTT
CDR3 protein: CASSLGLRGHNNSPLHF

J gene: TRBJ2-1
V gene: TRBV20-1
D gene: -
clone size: -
CDR3 DNA: TGCAGTGCTGGGGCCTGGGAGCAAAGAAGGAATGAGCAGTTCTTC
CDR3 protein: CSAGAWEQRRNEQFF

J gene: TRBJ2-5
V gene: TRBV20-1
D gene: TRBD2
clone size: many
CDR3 DNA: TGCAGTGCTAGAGATGTCGGGGGGGCCCGGGAGACCCAGTACTTC
CDR3 protein: CSARDVGGARETQYF

J gene: TRBJ2-1
V gene: TRBV6-5
D gene: -
clone size: many
CDR3 DNA: TGTGCCAGCAGTTACTCCCCCCGAACGACTAGCAATGAGCAGTTCTTC
CDR3 protein: CASSYSPRTTSNEQFF

J gene: TRBJ1-2
V gene: TRBV20-1
D gene: TRBD1
clone size: few
CDR3 DNA: TGCAGTGCCAGGGACAGGGGCGTTGGGGGCTACACCTTC
CDR3 protein: CSARDRGVGGYTF

J gene: TRBJ2-1
V gene: TRBV20-1
D gene: TRBD2
clone size: -
CDR3 DNA: TGCAGTGCGACGGGACTAGCGGCTTACAATGAGCAGTTCTTC
CDR3 protein: CSATGLAAYNEQFF

J gene: TRBJ1-2
V gene: TRBV6-5
D gene: -
clone size: many
CDR3 DNA: TGTGCCAGCAGTTCGACCGAGGACTATGGCTACACCTTC
CDR3 protein: CASSSTEDYGYTF

J gene: TRBJ2-3
V gene: TRBV3-1
D gene: -
clone size: -
CDR3 DNA: TGTACCAGCAGCCAAGATTACCCGAGGGCCACAGATACGCAGTATTTT
CDR3 protein: CTSSQDYPRATDTQYF

J gene: TRBJ2-7
V gene: TRBV10-3
D gene: -
clone size: many
CDR3 DNA: TGTGCCATCAGTGAATTTGATTCCGGCGAGCAGTACTTC
CDR3 protein: CAISEFDSGEQYF

J gene: TRBJ2-5
V gene: TRBV20-1
D gene: -
clone size: many
CDR3 DNA: TGCAGTGCTAGTTTGGGGCCACAACAAGAGACCCAGTACTTC
CDR3 protein: CSASLGPQQETQYF

J gene: TRBJ2-3
V gene: TRBV7-6
D gene: TRBD2
clone size: once
CDR3 DNA: TGTGCCGGCAGCCCGGGACTAGCGTACGGTAGCACAGATACGCGGTATTTT
CDR3 protein: CAGSPGLAYGSTDTRYF

J gene: TRBJ2-7
V gene: TRBV6-2/TRBV6-3
D gene: -
clone size: many
CDR3 DNA: TGTGCCACCCACCGGGGGGCAGGTTTATCCTACGAGCAGTACTTC
CDR3 protein: CATHRGAGLSYEQYF

J gene: TRBJ1-2
V gene: TRBV30
D gene: -
clone size: many
CDR3 DNA: TGTGCCTGGAGGCTCGGGGGAAACTATGGCTACACCTTC
CDR3 protein: CAWRLGGNYGYTF

J gene: TRBJ2-2
V gene: TRBV15
D gene: -
clone size: many
CDR3 DNA: TGTGCCACCAGCAGAGAAGGGGACAATCCGGCCGGGGAGCTGTTTTTT
CDR3 protein: CATSREGDNPAGELFF

J gene: TRBJ1-2
V gene: TRBV3-1
D gene: -
clone size: many
CDR3 DNA: TGTGCCAGCAGCCAAGTTAGAGGGATAGGTGGCTACACCTTC
CDR3 protein: CASSQVRGIGGYTF

J gene: TRBJ2-5
V gene: TRBV5-1
D gene: -
clone size: many
CDR3 DNA: TGCGCCAGCAGCGAGACAGGTCCAAAGACCCAGTACTTC
CDR3 protein: CASSETGPKTQYF

J gene: TRBJ1-3
V gene: TRBV7-2
D gene: -
clone size: -
CDR3 DNA: TGTGCCAGCAGAAGCTCTGGAAACACCAGATATTTT
CDR3 protein: CASRSSGNTRYF

J gene: TRBJ2-3
V gene: TRBV30
D gene: -
clone size: -
CDR3 DNA: TGTGCCTGGAGGCTCGGGGGAGGCACAGATACGCAGTATTTT
CDR3 protein: CAWRLGGGTDTQYF

J gene: TRBJ2-1
V gene: TRBV11-2
D gene: -
clone size: many
CDR3 DNA: TGTGCCAGCAGCTCAGGGGGGGCCACCTACAATGAGCAGTTCTTC
CDR3 protein: CASSSGGATYNEQFF

J gene: TRBJ2-3
V gene: TRBV15
D gene: -
clone size: -
CDR3 DNA: TGTGCCACCAGCAGAGGAGATACCCCTAACACAGATACGCAGTATTTT
CDR3 protein: CATSRGDTPNTDTQYF

J gene: TRBJ2-7
V gene: TRBV20-1
D gene: -
clone size: many
CDR3 DNA: TGCAGTGCTAGGGTACAGGGAGGCCGCTCCTACGAGCAGTACTTC
CDR3 protein: CSARVQGGRSYEQYF

J gene: TRBJ1-2
V gene: TRBV4-3
D gene: -
clone size: few
CDR3 DNA: TGCGCCAGCAGCCAAGATTTATTCGCAGAGAACTATGGCTACACCTTC
CDR3 protein: CASSQDLFAENYGYTF

J gene: TRBJ2-7
V gene: TRBV15
D gene: -
clone size: -
CDR3 DNA: TGTGCCATCAGCAGACTCGGGGATTCCTACAATGAGCAGTACTTC
CDR3 protein: CAISRLGDSYNEQYF

J gene: TRBJ1-6
V gene: TRBV28
D gene: -
clone size: many
CDR3 DNA: TGTGCCAGCAGTTTCCCAGGGATGAATTCACCCCTCCACTTT
CDR3 protein: CASSFPGMNSPLHF

J gene: TRBJ2-3
V gene: TRBV3-1
D gene: TRBD2
clone size: -
CDR3 DNA: TGTGCCAGCAGCCCTTGGACTAGCGGGTGCACAGATACGCAGTATTTT
CDR3 protein: CASSPWTSGCTDTQYF

J gene: TRBJ1-1
V gene: TRBV10-3
D gene: -
clone size: -
CDR3 DNA: TGTGCCATCAGTGGAACAGGGTGGGCTGAAGCTTTCTTT
CDR3 protein: CAISGTGWAEAFF

J gene: TRBJ2-7
V gene: TRBV30
D gene: -
clone size: many
CDR3 DNA: TGTGCCTGGAGTGTAACGGGGGAATCTCTCTTCTACGAGCAGTACTTC
CDR3 protein: CAWSVTGESLFYEQYF

J gene: TRBJ2-5
V gene: TRBV5-1
D gene: TRBD1
clone size: -
CDR3 DNA: TGCGCCAGCAGCTTGGAGGCAGGGGGACAGACCCAGTACTTC
CDR3 protein: CASSLEAGGQTQYF

J gene: TRBJ2-1
V gene: TRBV11-2
D gene: -
clone size: once
CDR3 DNA: TGTGCCAGCAGCTTAAGTAGAACAGAGCAGTTCTTC
CDR3 protein: CASSLSRTEQFF

J gene: TRBJ2-5
V gene: TRBV3-1
D gene: TRBD1
clone size: -
CDR3 DNA: TGTGCCAGCAGTCACAGGGGTTACAATGAGCAGTACTTC
CDR3 protein: CASSHRGYNEQYF

J gene: TRBJ1-1
V gene: TRBV12-3/TRBV12-4
D gene: TRBD1
clone size: -
CDR3 DNA: TGTGCCAGCAAAGGACAGGGGAGGAACACTGAAGCTTTCTTT
CDR3 protein: CASKGQGRNTEAFF

J gene: TRBJ1-1
V gene: TRBV7-2
D gene: -
clone size: many
CDR3 DNA: TGTGCCAGCAGCTTATGGGGGAGAAACACTGAAGCTTTCTTT
CDR3 protein: CASSLWGRNTEAFF

J gene: TRBJ1-1
V gene: TRBV7-6
D gene: TRBD1
clone size: once
CDR3 DNA: TGTGCCAGCAGCTTGGGACAGGGGTGGAGGGACACTGAAGCTTTCTTT
CDR3 protein: CASSLGQGWRDTEAFF

J gene: TRBJ2-3
V gene: TRBV12-3/TRBV12-4
D gene: TRBD2
clone size: -
CDR3 DNA: TGTGCCAGCAGCCTGGGTGGGGGGGTAGTGAGCACAGATACGCAGTATTTT
CDR3 protein: CASSLGGGVVSTDTQYF

J gene: TRBJ1-2
V gene: TRBV5-1
D gene: -
clone size: many
CDR3 DNA: TGCGCCAGCAGCCTGTCGGTGGCAGAAAACTATGGCTACACCTTC
CDR3 protein: CASSLSVAENYGYTF

J gene: TRBJ2-7
V gene: TRBV5-6
D gene: TRBD2
clone size: many
CDR3 DNA: TGTGCCAGCAGCTCCCTAGCGGGGACCTACGAGCAGTACTTC
CDR3 protein: CASSSLAGTYEQYF

J gene: TRBJ1-2
V gene: TRBV3-1
D gene: -
clone size: many
CDR3 DNA: TGTGCCAGCAGCCAAGACCGGGACCATGGCTACACCTTC
CDR3 protein: CASSQDRDHGYTF

J gene: TRBJ2-7
V gene: TRBV12-5
D gene: TRBD1
clone size: few
CDR3 DNA: TGTGCTAGTGCCCACCCGGGACAGGGGGGATACGAGCAGTACTTC
CDR3 protein: CASAHPGQGGYEQYF

J gene: TRBJ2-2
V gene: TRBV7-2
D gene: TRBD2
clone size: -
CDR3 DNA: TGTGCCAGCAGCCTCAGACTAGCGGGGGGGAACACCGGGGAGCTGTTTTTT
CDR3 protein: CASSLRLAGGNTGELFF

J gene: TRBJ1-1
V gene: TRBV5-1
D gene: -
clone size: -
CDR3 DNA: TGCGCCAGCAGCTTTGGTGGACCAGACAGAATGTTAGCTGAAGCTTTCTTT
CDR3 protein: CASSFGGPDRMLAEAFF

J gene: TRBJ2-7
V gene: TRBV27
D gene: -
clone size: -
CDR3 DNA: TGTGCCAGCAGTTCACAGCCTGGGCCTCCCCACGAGCAGTACTTC
CDR3 protein: CASSSQPGPPHEQYF

J gene: TRBJ2-5
V gene: TRBV7-9
D gene: -
clone size: many
CDR3 DNA: TGTGCCAGCAGTTTAGCGCAGGGGAGAGAGACCCAGTACTTC
CDR3 protein: CASSLAQGRETQYF